Presented here are 22 T cell receptor beta chains from one specimen sequenced in a study of CD8 T cells in Susac syndrome. Random-hexamer reverse transcription was applied to about 0.5 to 1 ug RNA. From the immunoSEQ multiplex PCR reads, TCRdb called clonotypes with MiXCR, one entry per CDR3 protein. The repertoire holds some 150,000 distinct CDR3 sequences, with approximately 93% as singletons. Sequenced input: CD8+ T cells from PBMCs. The receptor source for this set is a human donor with multiple sclerosis.

This chain links TRBV6-2 or TRBV6-3 with TRBJ1-2; D is unresolved. Germline-derived CDR1 and CDR2 are MNHEY and SVGEGT. This CDR3 spans 12 amino acids. The germline V and J ends were trimmed by 2 bases and 7 bases, with 8 bases remaining between them. The CDR3 protein is CASSYPPVGYTF. In nucleotides, the CDR3 is TGTGCCAGCAGTTACCCCCCGGTTGGCTACACCTTC.

The chain uses TRBV5-4 and TRBJ2-1; 9 bases align to TRBD2. The germline V gene has CDR1 SGHNT and CDR2 YYREEE (reference sequence). CDR3 length: 17 amino acids. J was trimmed by 2 bases and V by 7 bases; bases with no gene match: 13. CDR3 coding DNA: TGTGCCAGCCCCAGCGGGGGGCCCCTGTCGGCCTACAATGAGCAGTTCTTC. As protein: CASPSGGPLSAYNEQFF.

This chain uses TRBV20-1 with TRBJ2-7; TRBD2 aligns across 10 bases. There are 18 residues in the CDR3. The J segment lost 2 bases and the V segment lost 4 bases, leaving 17 bases of the junction unmatched. Per germline, CDR1 DFQATT and CDR2 SNEGSKA (reference sequence). CDR3 protein: CSAIHPMRVAGGPYEQYF. CDR3 nucleotides: TGCAGTGCTATTCACCCGATGCGGGTAGCGGGGGGTCCCTACGAGCAGTACTTC.

This sequence joins TRBV3-1 and TRBJ2-3, with D possibly TRBD2 on 5 matching bases. Germline-derived CDR1 and CDR2 are LGHDT and YNNKEL (reference sequence). V gave up 1 base and J gave up 1 base, with 9 bases separating them. This CDR3 comprises 15 residues. The CDR3 loop reads CASSQVASRTDTQYF. In DNA, the CDR3 is TGTGCCAGCAGCCAAGTGGCTAGCCGCACAGATACGCAGTATTTT.

The J gene is TRBJ1-2, the V gene TRBV7-9; D gene ambiguous. V lost 6 bases and J lost 5, with 13 bases in between. This CDR3 region has 13 residues. CDR1 and CDR2 from the germline V gene are SEHNR and FQNEAQ (reference sequence). The CDR3 DNA sequence: TGTGCCAGCAGTCCCCGTCCCGAATATGGCTACACCTTC. It translates to CASSPRPEYGYTF.

The chain joins TRBV28 to TRBJ1-1, with D possibly matching TRBD1 (5 bases). V lost 5 bases and J lost 6, with 19 bases in between. From germline, CDR1 is MDHEN and CDR2 SYDVKM. The CDR3 spans 15 residues. The chain's CDR3 is CASSPRQRIRAEAFF. Here the CDR3 DNA reads TGTGCCAGCAGTCCCCGACAGCGGATCCGCGCTGAAGCTTTCTTT.

This clonotype has only one observation. J is TRBJ2-2 and V is TRBV4-2, with D possibly being TRBD1 or TRBD2 (5 bases each). V lost 4 bases and J lost 5, with 8 bases in between. The germline gives CDR1 LGHNA, CDR2 YNFKEQ. CDR3 length: 13 residues. This chain's CDR3 is CASSLGDTGELFF. The CDR3 DNA reads as TGTGCCAGCAGCCTGGGGGATACCGGGGAGCTGTTTTTT.

This clonotype was found a few times. This chain links TRBV4-2 with TRBJ2-1; the D gene is possibly TRBD2 (5 bases). This CDR3 comprises 17 residues. Between the trimmed V and J ends, which lost 2 bases and 0 bases, there was a span of 14 bases. Germline assignment: CDR1 LGHNA and CDR2 YNFKEQ. The CDR3 spells CASSQIGKTSSYNEQFF. The DNA for the CDR3 is TGTGCCAGCAGCCAAATTGGGAAAACTAGCTCCTACAATGAGCAGTTCTTC.

The V call is TRBV20-1, the J call TRBJ1-5; 8 bases align to TRBD1. Trimming at V came to 1 base and at J to 6 bases, leaving 11 bases not matched to a gene. The CDR3 contains 16 residues. The V gene's germline CDR1 is DFQATT and CDR2 SNEGSKA (reference sequence). CDR3 region: CSARGWTGPPIQPQHF. CDR3 sequence (DNA): TGCAGTGCTAGAGGTTGGACAGGGCCCCCGATTCAGCCCCAGCATTTT.

This clonotype was detected only a few times. The rearrangement links TRBV27 to TRBJ1-6; possible D gene TRBD1, 6 bases. CDR3 size: 13 residues. V lost 4 bases, J lost 10 bases, and 11 bases lay in between. Germline CDR1 and CDR2: MNHEY and SMNVEV (reference sequence). CDR3 sequence reads: CASSSTGNSPLHF. DNA for the CDR3: TGTGCCAGCAGTTCAACAGGGAACTCACCCCTCCACTTT.

The chain recombines TRBV27 with TRBJ2-1; possible D gene TRBD1, 6 bases. CDR3 length: 14 residues. Trimming took 6 bases from V and 3 from J, leaving 12 bases between them. CDR1 is MNHEY and CDR2 is SMNVEV in the germline V gene (reference sequence). In DNA form, the CDR3 reads TGTGCCAGCAGGACGGGACACCTCTACAATGAGCAGTTCTTC. Its translation is CASRTGHLYNEQFF.

The genes are TRBV20-1 and TRBJ2-1, with D possibly being TRBD2 (6 bases). This CDR3 has 12 amino acids. Germline loops: CDR1 DFQATT, CDR2 SNEGSKA (reference sequence). V lost 0 bases, J lost 12 bases, and 12 bases lay in between. The CDR3 spells CSAREDGGGQFF. CDR3 coding DNA: TGCAGTGCTAGAGAGGACGGGGGTGGGCAGTTCTTC.

This clonotype has just one count. This rearrangement joins TRBV15 to TRBJ2-7; D ambiguous. Germline V gene data show CDR1 as LNHNV and CDR2 as YYDKDF (reference sequence). The CDR3 is 11 amino acids. V lost 8 bases to trimming and J lost 2 bases, with 7 bases between them. The CDR3 reads CATSDAYEQYF. The CDR3 DNA sequence: TGTGCCACCTCTGATGCCTACGAGCAGTACTTC.

The chain carries TRBV2 and TRBJ2-1; 8 nucleotides match TRBD2. CDR3 size: 15 residues. The germline CDR1 and CDR2 sequences are SNHLY and FYNNEI. The junction had 3 bases not matched to a gene; V was cut back by 0 bases and J by 5 bases. CDR3 DNA: TGTGCCAGCAGTGAAGCGCCGCGGGGGGACAATGAGCAGTTCTTC. Translation gives CASSEAPRGDNEQFF.

The chain has TRBV7-9 and TRBJ1-2; 12 nucleotides agree with TRBD1. V shed 5 bases, J shed 4 bases, and the junction held 5 bases outside the gene matches. Germline lookup yields CDR1 SEHNR and CDR2 FQNEAQ (reference sequence). This CDR3 spans 15 amino acids. The CDR3 nucleotides are TGTGCCAGCAGCCTCGGGACAGGGGGCCTCTATGGCTACACCTTC. Translated, it gives CASSLGTGGLYGYTF.

The chain carries TRBV20-1 and TRBJ2-7; possibly TRBD1 for D (6 bases). Trimming shortened V by 0 bases and J by 3 bases, and 12 bases separated the two germline ends. CDR1 DFQATT and CDR2 SNEGSKA come from the germline V gene (reference sequence). This CDR3 spans 14 amino acids. The CDR3 sequence is CSARDVLGGYEQYF. DNA of the CDR3: TGCAGTGCTAGAGACGTGTTAGGGGGCTACGAGCAGTACTTC.

This chain joins TRBV5-6 and TRBJ2-3; D unclear. This CDR3 is built from 15 residues. V lost 2 bases, J lost 0 bases, and 10 bases lay in between. The germline gives CDR1 SGHDT, CDR2 YYEEEE. Here the CDR3 reads CASSFGATSTDTQYF. CDR3 bases: TGTGCCAGCAGCTTCGGCGCCACTAGCACAGATACGCAGTATTTT.

CDR3 sequence: CSVVGSVPYEQYF. The CDR3 DNA reads as TGCAGCGTTGTAGGGTCTGTCCCCTACGAGCAGTACTTC. The gene calls are TRBV29-1 and TRBJ2-7, with unresolved D. The germline CDR1 and CDR2 sequences are SQVTM and ANQGSEA. The CDR3 spans 13 residues. Trimming removed 4 bases from V and 2 bases from J, with 12 bases in between.

The chain has TRBV7-9 and TRBJ2-3; D gene unclear. Germline CDR1 is SEHNR and CDR2 is FQNEAQ (reference sequence). The CDR3 runs 14 residues. Trimming removed 1 base from V and 4 bases from J, with 9 bases in between. In nucleotides, the CDR3 is TGTGCCAGCAGCTTAGGGGCCGGGCCAGATACGCAGTATTTT. The encoded protein is CASSLGAGPDTQYF.

J is TRBJ2-5 and V is TRBV28, with TRBD2 as a possible D gene (5 bases). This CDR3 region has 14 residues. Germline CDR1 MDHEN, CDR2 SYDVKM. With 6 bases removed from V and 2 bases from J, the gap between germline ends came to 13 bases. CDR3 protein: CASRGFGVQETQYF. The CDR3 DNA reads TGTGCCAGCAGGGGTTTCGGGGTACAAGAGACCCAGTACTTC.

V gene TRBV19 combines with J gene TRBJ2-7, with D hard to call. V was cut by 3 bases and J by 2 bases, with 8 bases left in between. The CDR3 has 13 amino acids. Germline assignment: CDR1 LNHDA and CDR2 SQIVND (reference sequence). CDR3 protein: CASSIGRTYEQYF. DNA for the CDR3: TGTGCCAGTAGTATCGGCCGAACCTACGAGCAGTACTTC. The variable domain in full, with the rest retrieved from reference TRBV19 and TRBJ2-7, is DGGITQSPKYLFRKEGQNVTLSCEQNLNHDAMYWYRQDPGQGLRLIYYSQIVNDFQKGDIAEGYSVSREKKESFPLTVTSAQKNPTAFYLCASSIGRTYEQYFGPGTRLTVT.

The chain employs TRBV24-1 and TRBJ1-6; D gene uncertain. CDR1 is KGHDR, CDR2 SFDVKD, per germline. The CDR3 totals 14 residues. Trimming stripped 2 bases from V and 7 bases from J, with 8 bases between. The CDR3 nucleotides are TGTGCCACCAGTGATTCGAAGGCAAATTCACCCCTCCACTTT. Its protein product is CATSDSKANSPLHF.